This TCR beta chain comes out of a study of blood T cell repertoires in COVID-19. Background on the study: Acute and convalescent COVID-19 specimens originated in the United States, Italy and Spain.

As processed by the authors: Amplifying reference gene primers gave estimates of nucleated cell counts. Sequencing used immunoSEQ multiplex PCR; TCRdb keeps in-frame clones, though not all of them. That table gives V, J and clone size, and the DNA gave D and trimming. The sample carries 150,000 or so clones, approximately 83% recorded once. This CDR3 has 14 residues. In germline, CDR1 is SGHRS, CDR2 YFSETQ. The V and J ends lost 0 bases and 4 bases respectively, with 10 bases between them. The specimen sequenced was peripheral blood. The V call is TRBV5-1, the J call TRBJ2-5; no reliable D call. The source is a man between 70 and 80 years old who had recovered from COVID-19. CDR3 sequence (DNA): TGCGCCAGCAGCTTGGATATTAGTTTAGAGACCCAGTACTTC. Translated, it gives CASSLDISLETQYF.